This TCR beta chain was sequenced in a study of PD-1 blockade in classical Hodgkin lymphoma. As for the study in general: The study gave patients nivolumab 3 mg/kg intravenously every 2 weeks.

This clone has more than one count but fewer than ten. Its antigen is as yet unknown. Clones were sequenced by immunoSEQ multiplex PCR, and TCRdb holds only the in-frame ones, with some missing. This table has about 49,000 clones, around 90% appearing once. This sample's time point: cycle 4 day 1 (C4D1), after about 6 weeks of nivolumab. Relapse after autologous stem cell transplantation occurred in every patient, and brentuximab vedotin exposure varied. General study findings and limits: Undefined causes, possibly disease activity or prior therapy, underlie the repertoire differences. Significant TCR diversity gains by C4D1 occurred in CD4+ but not CD8+ cells.

The CDR3 covers 18 residues. Trimming cost V 1 base and J 2 bases, with 21 bases left between them. Per germline, CDR1 MGHRA and CDR2 YSYEKL. The rearrangement joins TRBV4-1 to TRBJ2-7; perhaps D is TRBD1 or TRBD2 (5 bases each). This material consisted of peripheral blood mononuclear cells (PBMCs), taken before the fourth cycle of nivolumab. This clonotype originated in a human donor with classical Hodgkin lymphoma. The CDR3 loop is CASSQVDFLGPPAYEQYF. In DNA form, the CDR3 reads TGCGCCAGCAGCCAAGTTGATTTTTTGGGACCCCCGGCCTACGAGCAGTACTTC.